This T cell receptor (beta chain) appears in the sequencing data of a study of breast tumors, draining lymph nodes, adjacent tissues. Axillary draining lymph nodes of breast cancer patients supplied the node samples. The table lists this clonotype with a count of one. Its antigen is undetermined. CDR3 size: 11 residues. The germline V gene has CDR1 PRHDT and CDR2 FYEKMQ (reference sequence). V shed 0 bases and J shed 12 bases, with 8 bases lying between them. Study results and caveats: The lymph node origin of tumor T cells was framed as consistent with a hypothesis, not demonstrated. Tumors had less TCR diversity than lymph nodes, more than nontumor tissue.

TCRdb analysed the multiplex PCR reads with MiXCR anew, one entry per CDR3 protein. The data hold some 200,000 distinct CDR3 sequences, with around a third observed a single time. The sequence came from a female donor with breast cancer. Some clones in this sample may be carry-over from other donors' samples. Sequenced sample: axillary lymph node tissue. The chain joins TRBV13 to TRBJ1-2; D not resolved. CDR3 region: CASSLGNSDTF. The CDR3, as DNA: TGTGCCAGCAGCTTAGGGAATTCAGACACCTTC.